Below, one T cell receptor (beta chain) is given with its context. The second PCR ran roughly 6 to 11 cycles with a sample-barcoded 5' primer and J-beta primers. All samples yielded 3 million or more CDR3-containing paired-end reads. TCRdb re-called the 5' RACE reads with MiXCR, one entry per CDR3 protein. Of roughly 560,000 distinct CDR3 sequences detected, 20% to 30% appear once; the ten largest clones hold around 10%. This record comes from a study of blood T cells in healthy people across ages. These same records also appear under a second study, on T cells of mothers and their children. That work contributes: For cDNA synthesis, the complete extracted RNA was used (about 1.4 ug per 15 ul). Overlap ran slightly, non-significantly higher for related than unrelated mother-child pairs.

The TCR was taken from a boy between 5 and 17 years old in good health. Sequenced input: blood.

The CDR3 DNA reads TGTGCCAGCAGTAGATCAGCTGAAGCTTTCTTT. Residues: CASSRSAEAFF. The chain couples TRBV28 to TRBJ1-1, with D hard to call. V lost 5 bases, J lost 6 bases, and 7 bases lay in between. Germline V CDR1 and CDR2: MDHEN, SYDVKM. CDR3 length: 11 residues.